This T cell receptor beta chain was identified during a study of T cell responses to AZD1222 COVID-19 vaccine. Study summary: Pooled together were second doses at about 4 or about 12 weeks.

Whole-study results and caveats: After two AZD1222 doses, spike-specific TCR breadth and depth rose versus day 0. The span of vaccine-associated CD4 TCRs extended across spike, with dominance at 160-218 and 743-854.

The assay was immunoSEQ multiplex PCR, and TCRdb's table has in-frame clones only and misses some. Of over 150,000 clones listed, approximately 90% are singletons. Germline values: CDR1 MDHEN, CDR2 SYDVKM. V lost 4 bases to trimming and J lost 10 bases, with 22 bases between them. The length of the CDR3 is 16 residues. Of note for this clone: Its antigen is currently unknown.

The rearrangement uses TRBV28 and TRBJ1-4; D might be TRBD1 (5 bases). The material was peripheral blood, obtained on day 0 of AZD1222 vaccination. The sequence was obtained from an adult in good health. The CDR3 spells CASSSPHEGGTGKLFF. The CDR3 nucleotides read TGTGCCAGCAGTTCCCCCCATGAGGGCGGGACTGGAAAACTGTTTTTT.